This T cell receptor beta chain was recovered during a study of response to subunit inactivated influenza vaccine. The CDR3 runs to 15 residues. Trimming cost V 8 bases and J 6 bases; bases outside gene matches: 12. Germline CDR1 reads MNHEY; CDR2 reads SMNVEV (reference sequence). This clonotype was found a few times. As yet, its antigen is unknown. From the RT-PCR reads, TCRdb called clonotypes with MiXCR, one entry per CDR3 protein. Among fewer than 700,000 distinct CDR3 sequences, 10% to 15% were seen once, and the ten largest hold around 14%. General study points: It was the authors' suggestion that each seasonal influenza vaccination recruits few new T cells.

This clonotype was sampled from a man aged 45-65 years who received an inactivated influenza vaccine. The chain carries TRBV27 and TRBJ2-2, with 7 bases that match TRBD1. The sample here was PBMCs from blood, taken around seven weeks after vaccination. CDR3 residues: CASGPQGKRAGELFF. The CDR3 DNA is TGTGCCAGCGGGCCACAGGGGAAGAGGGCCGGGGAGCTGTTTTTT.